The clone carrying this TCR beta chain was counted once. Its antigen is undetermined. TCRbeta library preparation incorporated unique molecular identifiers. TCRdb fed the PCR reads into MiXCR, producing one record per CDR3 protein. The sample holds some 830,000 distinct CDR3 sequences, around 15% seen once. This sample stems from a study of T-cell reconstitution after alpha-beta-depleted transplantation in children. The study's findings and limits: Elevated TCRbeta diversity at day 60 was traced, in some patients, to surviving recipient T cells and thymic progenitors. Among T cells one year after transplant, newly produced cells accounted for most counts and diversity. About two months after transplant, alpha-beta T cells reportedly came from several hundred expanded graft clones.

Germline CDR1 and CDR2: MGHRA and YSYEKL. This CDR3 has 17 amino acids. The V and J ends lost 1 base and 5 bases, in that order; junction bases with no gene match: 10. The TCR was taken from a male patient younger than 18 who had a stem cell transplant for acute lymphoblastic leukemia, so the T cells may come from the graft donor. The sample here was PBMCs, mostly from graft donor cells, taken 360 days after TCRalphabeta/CD19-depleted stem cell transplant. The chain has TRBV4-1 and TRBJ2-1, with TRBD2 matching over 8 bases. In DNA, the CDR3 is TGCGCCAGCAGCCAAGTCCGGAGGACTAGCCCGAACAATGAGCAGTTCTTC. The encoded protein is CASSQVRRTSPNNEQFF.